This T cell receptor (beta chain) was captured by sequencing in a study of Graves' ophthalmopathy and Graves' hyperthyroidism. CDR3 length: 12 amino acids. Germline V gene data show CDR1 as LNHDA and CDR2 as SQIVND (reference sequence). Trimming removed 8 bases at V and 8 bases at J, with 15 bases between. RNA transcripts provided the template for amplifying TCR beta CDR3 regions. Amplification began with first-round RT-PCR using HTBI primers, then second-round multiplex PCR was performed. Using its own MiXCR run on the multiplex PCR reads, TCRdb lists one record per CDR3 protein. The sample has around 670,000 distinct CDR3 sequences, roughly 40% seen once.

Sequenced sample: peripheral blood. This chain connects TRBV19 to TRBJ1-2, with a tentative D call TRBD1 (6 bases). The sequence was obtained from an adult man with Graves' ophthalmopathy. CDR3 coding DNA: TGTGCCAGTGGCATCGCAGGGGTCGGCTACACCTTC. Protein product: CASGIAGVGYTF.